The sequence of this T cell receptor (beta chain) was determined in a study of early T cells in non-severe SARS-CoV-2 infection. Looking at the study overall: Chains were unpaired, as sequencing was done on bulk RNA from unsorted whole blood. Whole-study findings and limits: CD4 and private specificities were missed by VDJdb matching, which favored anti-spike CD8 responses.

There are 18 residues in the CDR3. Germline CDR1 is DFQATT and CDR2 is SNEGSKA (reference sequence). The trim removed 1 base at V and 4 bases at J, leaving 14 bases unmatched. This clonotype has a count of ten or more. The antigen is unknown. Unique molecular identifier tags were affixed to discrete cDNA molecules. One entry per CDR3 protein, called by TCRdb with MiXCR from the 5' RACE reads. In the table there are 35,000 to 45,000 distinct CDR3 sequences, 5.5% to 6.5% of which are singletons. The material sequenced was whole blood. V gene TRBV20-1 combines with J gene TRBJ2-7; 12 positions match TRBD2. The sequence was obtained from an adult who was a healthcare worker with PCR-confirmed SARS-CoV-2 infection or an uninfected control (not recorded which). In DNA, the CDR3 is TGCAGTGCTAGAGTATCTCGGCCTAGCGGGAGGGCCAGGTACGAGCAGTACTTC. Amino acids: CSARVSRPSGRARYEQYF.